Listed here is a single TCR beta chain. Its antigen is unidentified. TCRdb called the RT-PCR reads again in MiXCR, with one record for every CDR3 protein. The data hold more than 200,000 distinct CDR3 sequences, with approximately 12% observed a single time. These data are taken from a study of response to subunit inactivated influenza vaccine. Whole-study findings and limits: Few additional T cells are recruited per seasonal influenza vaccination, authors suggested.

The sequence derives from a man in his fifties or sixties who received an inactivated influenza vaccine. The specimen was non-naive T cells sorted from PBMCs, collected 14 to 15 days before vaccination.

This CDR3 is CAISKNLPPDGSYEQYF. The DNA of the CDR3 is TGTGCCATCTCCAAAAACCTCCCCCCAGACGGGTCCTACGAGCAGTACTTC. This chain joins TRBV10-3 and TRBJ2-7, with D unresolved. Per the germline V gene, CDR1 is ENHRY and CDR2 is SYGVKD. The CDR3 length is 17 residues. Trimming pared 8 bases from V and 1 base from J, leaving 24 bases between.